This TCR beta chain is from a study of blood T cell repertoires in COVID-19. Study at large: Acute and convalescent COVID-19 samples came from the United States, Italy and Spain. The cDNA or gDNA used as material had been derived from T cells, B-cell-depleted T cells, or PBMCs.

The CDR3 is 14 amino acids. The germline CDR1 and CDR2 sequences are SGHNT and YYREEE (reference sequence). With 2 bases removed from V and 9 bases from J, the gap between germline ends came to 15 bases. Original handling: Amplification from reference gene primers served as the basis for estimated nucleated cell counts. Profiling relied on immunoSEQ multiplex PCR, and the TCRdb table lists in-frame clones only, not all of them. Clonal size and the V and J genes are those of that table, whereas D and trimming came from the DNA. The table lists more than 70,000 clones, 85% to 90% of them singletons. This chain links TRBV5-4 with TRBJ2-1; a weak D match, TRBD2 (7 bases). Sequenced sample: peripheral blood. The source of this sequence is a woman of 80 years or more in a cohort sampled during active or convalescent COVID-19. This CDR3 reads CASSFPSGGGEQFF. CDR3 DNA sequence: TGTGCCAGCAGCTTCCCTAGCGGAGGGGGTGAGCAGTTCTTC.